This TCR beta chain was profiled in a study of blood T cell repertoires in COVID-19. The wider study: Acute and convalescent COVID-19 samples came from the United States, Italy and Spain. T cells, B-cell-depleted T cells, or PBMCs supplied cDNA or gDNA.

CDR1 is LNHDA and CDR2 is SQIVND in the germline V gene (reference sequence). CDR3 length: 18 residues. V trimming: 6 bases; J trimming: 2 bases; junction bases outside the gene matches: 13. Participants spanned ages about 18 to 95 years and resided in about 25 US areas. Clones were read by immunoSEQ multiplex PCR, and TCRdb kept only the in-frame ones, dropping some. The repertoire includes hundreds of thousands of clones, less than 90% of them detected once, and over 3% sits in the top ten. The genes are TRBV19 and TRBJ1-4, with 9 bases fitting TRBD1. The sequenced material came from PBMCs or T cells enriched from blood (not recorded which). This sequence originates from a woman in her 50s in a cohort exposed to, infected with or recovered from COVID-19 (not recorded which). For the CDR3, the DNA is TGTGCCAGTAGAACCCCAGGGACAGGGTCCGCGACTAATGAAAAACTGTTTTTT. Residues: CASRTPGTGSATNEKLFF.